This is a list of T cell receptor beta chains from one sample in a study of shared clonotypes between healthy human individuals. TCRdb's table, derived via immunoSEQ multiplex PCR, lists solely in-frame clones and lacks some. The sample consists of approximately 500,000 clones, approximately 80% of them appearing once. The sequenced material came from PBMCs. These receptors originate from a woman aged 40 to 50 in good health. Some clones in this sample may be carry-over from other donors' samples. CDR3s include the opening cysteine and the closing phenylalanine or tryptophan. D genes are given only for firm matches. Clone size is stated in some rows and not others, as once, few, many or a class when expanded.

V	J	D	size	DNA	CDR3
TRBV7-9	TRBJ2-7	.	.	TGTGCCAGCAGCTTACTGAGCCCCTACGAGCAGTACTTC	CASSLLSPYEQYF
TRBV11-2	TRBJ2-7	TRBD1	.	TGTGCCAGCAGCCGGACAGGGCTCCACGAGCAGTACTTC	CASSRTGLHEQYF
TRBV5-5	TRBJ2-2	.	.	TGTGCCAGCAGCTTGTTATTGTCCCCCGGGGAGCTGTTTTTT	CASSLLLSPGELFF
TRBV29-1	TRBJ2-1	.	.	TGCAGCGTTGAGATTAGCGGCAATGAGCAGTTCTTC	CSVEISGNEQFF
TRBV11-2	TRBJ2-1	TRBD1	once	TGTGCCAGCAGCTTTTCGGCAGGGGGACATGAGCAGTTCTTC	CASSFSAGGHEQFF
TRBV19	TRBJ2-7	.	once	TGTGCCAGTAGTCTGGTACAGGGCTACGAGCAGTACTTC	CASSLVQGYEQYF
TRBV9	TRBJ2-1	.	.	TGTGCCAGCAGCGTAGAGCCCGGGGTCGAGCAGTTCTTC	CASSVEPGVEQFF
TRBV6-6	TRBJ2-1	.	.	TGTGCCAGCAGTTATTCTGGATCCTCCTACAATGAGCAGTTCTTC	CASSYSGSSYNEQFF
TRBV7-2	TRBJ2-7	.	.	TGTGCCAGCAGTCCAACAGGTTCCTACGAGCAGTACTTC	CASSPTGSYEQYF
TRBV7-8	TRBJ1-2	.	.	TGTGCCAGCAGCTTAGAAGGAGGGGTTCATGGCTACACCTTC	CASSLEGGVHGYTF